The T cell receptor beta chain described here comes from a study of graft-versus-host responses after intestinal transplantation. Study results and caveats: Declines in HvG clones occurring early post-transplant were associated with peak circulating GvH clone levels. Clonal ratios of graft-versus-host to host-versus-graft in allografts were high for patients exhibiting graft-donor T cell macrochimerism.

TCRdb's copy holds only in-frame clones and misses some; the assay was immunoSEQ multiplex PCR. Of 89,000 or so clones listed, around 83% are singletons. As for this clone: Antigen unknown.

This material consisted of unstimulated CD4+ T cells sorted from spleen or lymph node cells, taken before intestinal transplant. This TCR was recovered from a human donor who received an intestinal transplant.

Here the CDR3 DNA reads TGCGCCAGCAGCCGGTTAACAGGGGGCTATGGCTACACCTTC. This sequence encodes CASSRLTGGYGYTF. The chain has TRBV4-1 and TRBJ1-2, with 8 bases identical to TRBD1. The trim removed 4 bases at V and 4 bases at J, leaving 5 bases unmatched. The germline V gene encodes CDR1 MGHRA and CDR2 YSYEKL. The CDR3 extends over 14 amino acids.